One sample yielded the 24 T cell receptor beta chains listed below, sequenced in a study of monozygotic twins with inflammatory bowel disease. TCRdb reprocessed the 5' RACE reads and reports one entry per CDR3 protein, with no DNA. The ten top clones account for roughly 7%, within a sample of about 85,000 distinct CDR3 sequences. The sample taken for sequencing was blood. All receptors come from a human donor with ulcerative colitis or Crohn's disease, or a healthy co-twin of an affected twin (not recorded which).

The chain carries TRBV9 and TRBJ2-1; TCRdb picks TRBD1, but there is no DNA to check that call. The germline V gene has CDR1 SGDLS and CDR2 YYNGEE. The CDR3 covers 19 residues. The CDR3 loop reads CASSVPLLRGRSSYNEQFF.

The gene calls are TRBV5-1 and TRBJ2-4; TCRdb proposes TRBD1, but this gene call is untestable without DNA. This CDR3 is 19 amino acids long. Germline CDR1 is SGHRS and CDR2 is YFSETQ. The CDR3 loop reads CASSFSRQGAAQSVNIQYF.

The genes are TRBV18 and TRBJ1-1; TCRdb outputs TRBD1, but without DNA this stays unchecked. Germline CDR1 reads KGHSH; CDR2 reads LQKENI. The CDR3 runs to 15 residues. The CDR3 sequence is CASSPMGQGDTEAFF.

This chain connects TRBV12-3 or TRBV12-4 to TRBJ2-3; the D call of TRBD1 rests on TCRdb alone, since no DNA is present to check it. CDR3 length: 14 amino acids. The CDR3 protein is CASGAFPSTDTQYF.

The chain joins TRBV7-9 to TRBJ2-5. Germline assignment: CDR1 SEHNR and CDR2 FQNEAQ (reference sequence). This CDR3 has 16 amino acids. CDR3 region: CASRHGVNLGQETQYF.

J is TRBJ1-6 and V is TRBV7-9. Germline lookup yields CDR1 SEHNR and CDR2 FQNEAQ (reference sequence). The CDR3 is 15 residues long. CDR3 protein: CASSREVQQPAPLHF.

The chain carries TRBV4-1 and TRBJ1-1; TCRdb's D call of TRBD1 is untestable without DNA. The CDR3 covers 13 residues. Germline lookup yields CDR1 MGHRA and CDR2 YSYEKL. This CDR3 is CASSQTGVPEAFF.

CDR3 region: CASSFLSYRDRGTNEQFF. The chain combines TRBV5-1 with TRBJ2-1; with no DNA, the TCRdb D assignment of TRBD1 cannot be verified. The CDR3 length is 18 residues. Per the germline V gene, CDR1 is SGHRS and CDR2 is YFSETQ.

The chain uses TRBV20-1 and TRBJ2-3; TCRdb reports TRBD1, a call that lacks DNA to check it against. The CDR3 covers 15 residues. Germline CDR1 reads DFQATT; CDR2 reads SNEGSKA (reference sequence). This chain's CDR3 is CSAEPPAGGTDTQYF.

The chain links TRBV5-1 to TRBJ1-6; TCRdb names TRBD1, which stays unverified in the absence of DNA. Germline V lookup: CDR1 SGHRS, CDR2 YFSETQ. This CDR3 spans 16 amino acids. CDR3 in amino acids: CASSLFQGRYNSPLHF.

The V and J genes are TRBV7-9 and TRBJ1-2; lacking DNA, the TRBD1 call made by TCRdb goes unchecked. Per the germline V gene, CDR1 is SEHNR and CDR2 is FQNEAQ (reference sequence). This CDR3 region has 16 residues. CDR3 in amino acids: CASSLIQGKLNYGYTF.

The J gene is TRBJ1-6, the V gene TRBV7-2; TCRdb proposes TRBD1, but this gene call is untestable without DNA. CDR1 and CDR2 (germline): SGHTA, FQGNSA. The CDR3 loop spans 15 amino acids. The CDR3 spells CASSFGQYRNSPLHF.

The chain is built from TRBV10-1 and TRBJ1-1; checking the TCRdb D call of TRBD1 is not possible without DNA. The CDR3 covers 14 residues. Looked up from germline, CDR1 is WNHNN and CDR2 is SYGVQD (reference sequence). The CDR3 here is CASSEGGLVTEAFF.

The chain has TRBV5-1 and TRBJ2-5; TCRdb selects TRBD1, and the lack of DNA leaves this call unchecked. Germline-derived CDR1 and CDR2 are SGHRS and YFSETQ. The CDR3 sequence is 14 residues long. This CDR3 is CASSQDSYQETQYF.

The chain is built from TRBV5-1 and TRBJ1-1; the D gene TCRdb calls, TRBD1, cannot be checked with no DNA. The CDR3 runs 14 residues. The germline CDR1 and CDR2 sequences are SGHRS and YFSETQ. This chain's CDR3 is CASRGDRMNTEAFF.

This chain connects TRBV3-1 to TRBJ2-2; TCRdb gives TRBD1 as the D gene, but with no DNA this cannot be confirmed. Looked up from germline, CDR1 is LGHDT and CDR2 is YNNKEL (reference sequence). CDR3 length: 16 amino acids. CDR3: CASSPPRTTNTGELFF. Drawing the rest from reference TRBV3-1 and TRBJ2-2, the complete variable domain is DTAVSQTPKYLVTQMGNDKSIKCEQNLGHDTMYWYKQDSKKFLKIMFSYNNKELIINETVPNRFSPKSPDKAHLNLHINSLELGDSAVYFCASSPPRTTNTGELFFGEGSRLTVL.

The J gene is TRBJ2-1, the V gene TRBV27; TCRdb lists TRBD1, though no DNA is available to test this call. The CDR3 loop spans 16 amino acids. CDR1 and CDR2 from the germline V gene are MNHEY and SMNVEV (reference sequence). The CDR3 loop reads CASSPYPGQTYNEQFF.

The V gene is TRBV25-1, the J gene TRBJ1-2. Germline values: CDR1 MGHDK, CDR2 SYGVNS. The CDR3 spans 11 residues. This CDR3 is CASSVFYGYTF.

The chain uses TRBV5-1 and TRBJ1-1. The CDR3 has 13 residues. The germline gives CDR1 SGHRS, CDR2 YFSETQ. This chain's CDR3 is CASSSDLTTEAFF.

The genes are TRBV5-6 and TRBJ2-5; the D call from TCRdb, TRBD2, cannot be confirmed without DNA. The germline CDR1 and CDR2 sequences are SGHDT and YYEEEE. This CDR3 contains 14 residues. The CDR3: CASSFRGGEETQYF.

The V gene is TRBV5-1, the J gene TRBJ2-2; without DNA, the TCRdb call of TRBD1 cannot be checked. The CDR3 is 16 residues long. The germline V gene has CDR1 SGHRS and CDR2 YFSETQ. This CDR3 reads CASSPTGGRNTGELFF.

V gene TRBV20-1 combines with J gene TRBJ2-7. The CDR3 consists of 14 residues. CDR1 DFQATT and CDR2 SNEGSKA come from the germline V gene (reference sequence). This CDR3 reads CSARVSGSSYEQYF.

This chain's CDR3 is CASSQRGYTQYF. V is TRBV28 and J is TRBJ2-3; the D call of TRBD1 rests on TCRdb alone, since no DNA is present to check it. This CDR3 is 12 amino acids long. Germline V gene data show CDR1 as MDHEN and CDR2 as SYDVKM.

V usage is TRBV6-5 and J usage is TRBJ1-2; the D call from TCRdb, TRBD1, cannot be confirmed without DNA. CDR1 is MNHEY and CDR2 is SVGAGI in the germline V gene. The CDR3 has 15 residues. The CDR3 spells CASSYQTGLAYGYTF.